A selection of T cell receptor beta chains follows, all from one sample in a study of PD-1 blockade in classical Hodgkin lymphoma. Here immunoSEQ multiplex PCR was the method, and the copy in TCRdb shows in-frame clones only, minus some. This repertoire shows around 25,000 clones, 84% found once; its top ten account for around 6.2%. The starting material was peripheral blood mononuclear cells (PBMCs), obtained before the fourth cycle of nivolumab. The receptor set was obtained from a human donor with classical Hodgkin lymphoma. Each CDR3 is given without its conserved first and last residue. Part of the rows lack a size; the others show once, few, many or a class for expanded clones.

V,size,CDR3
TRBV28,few,ASSFSVVRIAF
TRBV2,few,ASSEPPGGYT
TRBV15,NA,ATSRGTASSYNSPLH
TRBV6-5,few,ASSYSGQGAYEQF
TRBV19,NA,ASSRTSGSGNEQF
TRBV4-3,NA,ASSQGGFTDTQY
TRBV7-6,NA,ASSRDSEQY
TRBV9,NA,ASSVSAAPSTDTQY
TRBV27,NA,ASSLSREEANEQF
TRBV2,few,ASKRAGGIMETQY
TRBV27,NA,ASSFLATNEKLF
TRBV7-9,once,ASSLGRLNTEAF
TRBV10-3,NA,AISGQAGDSYGYT
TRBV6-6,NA,ASSYSMLDTEAF
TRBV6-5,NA,ASSYGSTGTEAF
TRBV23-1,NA,ARRQGGYGYT
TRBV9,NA,ASSVGGRSSYNEQF
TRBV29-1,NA,SVELGSSYEQY
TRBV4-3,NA,ASSQAGSSTDTQY
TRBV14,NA,ASSLIQGSPLH
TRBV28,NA,ASSEVGEKLF
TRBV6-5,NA,ASSSGLSTEAF
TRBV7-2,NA,ASSLERSETQY